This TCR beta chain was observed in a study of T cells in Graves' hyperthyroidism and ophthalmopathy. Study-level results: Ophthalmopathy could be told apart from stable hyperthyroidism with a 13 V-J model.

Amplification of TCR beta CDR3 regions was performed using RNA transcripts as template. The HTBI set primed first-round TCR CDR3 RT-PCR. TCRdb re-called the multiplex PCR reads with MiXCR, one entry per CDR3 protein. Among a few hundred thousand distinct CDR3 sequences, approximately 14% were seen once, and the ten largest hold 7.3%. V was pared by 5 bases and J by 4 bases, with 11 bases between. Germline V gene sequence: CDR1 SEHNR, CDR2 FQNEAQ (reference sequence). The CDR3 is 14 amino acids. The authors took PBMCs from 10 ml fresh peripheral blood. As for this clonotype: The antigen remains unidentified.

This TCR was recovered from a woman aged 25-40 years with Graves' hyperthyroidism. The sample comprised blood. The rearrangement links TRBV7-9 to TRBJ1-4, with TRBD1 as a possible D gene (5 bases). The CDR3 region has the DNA TGTGCCAGCAGCCCGACAGCTTTTAATGAAAAACTGTTTTTT. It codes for CASSPTAFNEKLFF.